Sequencing of this T cell receptor (beta chain) was carried out in a study of human T cells and chemical hapten exposure. For the study at large: Read at 6 days, the patch tests placed 0.01% DPC on the upper back. Study-wide results and limits: The study found that DPC sensitization did not change TCRs above 1 in 1000 frequency.

On this clonotype itself: The antigen is undetermined.

Per the authors' pipeline: A typical sample had some 87,000 TCRs, with about 20,000 to 750,000 overall. From the RACE reads, TCRdb called clonotypes with MiXCR, one entry per CDR3 protein. The V and J calls were not made by the authors but by TCRdb's processing. Of roughly 380,000 distinct CDR3 sequences detected, over 6% appear once; the ten largest clones hold about 5.6%. Germline CDR1 is SGHTA and CDR2 is FQGNSA. This CDR3 is 16 amino acids long. V lost 0 bases and J lost 2; bases outside the gene matches: 4. The sample's time point: patch test 2, 6 weeks after DPC sensitization. Sample treatment: therapeutic diphenylcyclopropenone sensitization with weekly scalp DPC. The authors extracted total RNA from unfractionated whole blood.

The clonotype originates from a woman aged 18 to 35 with alopecia areata. Some clones in this sample may be carry-over from other donors' samples. This chain joins TRBV7-2 and TRBJ2-5, with TRBD1 matching over 9 bases. The specimen was whole blood, collected in connection with sensitization to the hapten diphenylcyclopropenone (DPC). In DNA, the CDR3 is TGTGCCAGCAGCTTAGCGACAGGGGGAGGGCAAGAGACCCAGTACTTC. It codes for CASSLATGGGQETQYF.